This TCR beta chain was sequenced in a study of blood T cells in healthy people across ages. Points from the study as a whole: In these data, TCR beta diversity tracked strongly with naive T cell percentage.

This clonotype was recorded many times. Its antigen is unknown. The authors ran a second PCR of roughly 6 to 12 cycles using a sample-barcoded 5' primer and a J-beta primer mix. TCRdb reprocessed the 5' RACE reads with MiXCR, giving one entry per CDR3 protein. The repertoire holds 1.5 million to 2 million distinct CDR3 sequences, approximately 30% seen once, with 7.7% in the top ten. Each sample yielded at least 5.5 micrograms of PBMC total RNA. This CDR3 has 12 residues. Trimming shortened V by 4 bases and J by 3 bases, and 6 bases separated the two germline ends. Germline CDR1 and CDR2: SNHLY and FYNNEI.

The sample comprised blood. The receptor was isolated from a woman younger than 45 in good health. V gene TRBV2 combines with J gene TRBJ2-5; D unresolved. The CDR3 DNA sequence: TGTGCCAGCAGTGTTCAAGAAGAGACCCAGTACTTC. Translating it yields CASSVQEETQYF.